One and the same sample provided the 19 T cell receptor beta chains below, sequenced in a study of blood T cell repertoires in COVID-19. Measured with immunoSEQ multiplex PCR; TCRdb has only the in-frame clones, and not every one. Of under 450,000 clones in the sample, around 89% are singletons; the top ten hold roughly 12%. What was sequenced was peripheral blood. Receptors originate from a woman aged 50 to 60 with COVID-19, enrolled during active disease.

The chain is built from TRBV3-1 (or the pseudogene TRBV3-2) and TRBJ2-2, with a weak D call TRBD1 (5 bases). The CDR3 loop spans 15 amino acids. The V gene lost 1 base and the J gene lost 4 bases, with 10 bases spanning the gap. Germline loops: CDR1 LGHDT, CDR2 YNNKEL (reference sequence). CDR3 protein: CASSQGLRGTGELFF. Here the CDR3 DNA reads TGTGCCAGCAGCCAAGGTCTTAGGGGCACCGGGGAGCTGTTTTTT.

The V and J genes are TRBV30 and TRBJ1-1; D is unclear. Germline assignment: CDR1 GTSNPN and CDR2 SVGIG (reference sequence). The CDR3 length is 14 residues. Between the trimmed V and J ends, which lost 4 bases and 11 bases, there was a span of 23 bases. The CDR3 sequence: CAWISGRASLAAFF. As DNA, the CDR3 is TGTGCCTGGATATCGGGGAGAGCTTCCCTTGCCGCTTTCTTT.

This clone has just a few counts. The chain uses TRBV5-1 and TRBJ2-2; D is unclear. Germline V gene sequence: CDR1 SGHRS, CDR2 YFSETQ. The CDR3 is 13 residues long. Trimming stripped 0 bases from V and 5 bases from J, with 5 bases between. The CDR3 is CASSLGLTGELFF. The DNA for the CDR3 is TGCGCCAGCAGCTTGGGACTTACCGGGGAGCTGTTTTTT.

V and J are TRBV24-1 and TRBJ2-5; 12 nucleotides match TRBD2. Germline V gene data show CDR1 as KGHDR and CDR2 as SFDVKD. J gave up 1 base and V 4 bases, and 12 bases lay outside the gene matches. CDR3 length: 19 amino acids. The CDR3 region is CATSEVGASGGAVQETQYF. For the CDR3, the DNA is TGTGCCACCAGTGAGGTTGGAGCTAGCGGGGGGGCGGTCCAAGAGACCCAGTACTTC.

This chain connects TRBV9 to TRBJ2-2; 8 bases map to TRBD2. Trimming removed 0 bases from V and 5 bases from J; junction bases left unmatched: 6. The CDR3 contains 16 residues. Germline lookup yields CDR1 SGDLS and CDR2 YYNGEE. In DNA, the CDR3 is TGTGCCAGCAGCGTAGGACTAGCGAGGGGGACCGGGGAGCTGTTTTTT. This codes for CASSVGLARGTGELFF.

The gene calls are TRBV19 and TRBJ2-2; TRBD1 agrees at 7 bases. The CDR3 covers 14 residues. Unmatched junction bases numbered 5, after V lost 3 bases and J lost 7 bases. From germline, CDR1 is LNHDA and CDR2 SQIVND (reference sequence). CDR3 region: CASSMRGPVGELFF. CDR3 bases: TGTGCCAGTAGTATGAGGGGGCCAGTCGGGGAGCTGTTTTTT.

The count of this clone is one. This chain joins TRBV28 and TRBJ2-7; D might be TRBD1 (5 bases). V was shortened by 5 bases and J by 3 bases, with 17 bases between the two germline ends. CDR3 size: 15 residues. Germline V CDR1 and CDR2: MDHEN, SYDVKM. This CDR3 reads CASSGAVGAHYEQYF. CDR3 nucleotide sequence: TGTGCCAGCAGTGGGGCGGTAGGGGCCCACTACGAGCAGTACTTC.

This clone has only one observation. The V and J genes are TRBV6-5 and TRBJ1-6; D remains unclear. The V end was cut by 4 bases, the J end by 8 bases, with 15 bases between. The CDR3 is made up of 15 amino acids. Germline values: CDR1 MNHEY, CDR2 SVGAGI. The CDR3 sequence: CASSFGRARYSPLHF. The CDR3 region has the DNA TGTGCCAGCAGTTTCGGTCGAGCCCGTTATTCACCCCTCCACTTT.

V usage is TRBV19 and J usage is TRBJ1-5, with 8 bases identical to TRBD1. With V trimmed by 5 bases and J by 7 bases, 4 bases remained unmatched. This CDR3 region has 13 residues. Germline values: CDR1 LNHDA, CDR2 SQIVND (reference sequence). The CDR3 protein is CASSPTGGQPQHF. As DNA, the CDR3 is TGTGCCAGTAGTCCAACAGGGGGACAGCCCCAGCATTTT.

The chain joins TRBV5-1 to TRBJ2-7; no firm D call. V lost 4 bases and J lost 0, with 8 bases in between. From germline, CDR1 is SGHRS and CDR2 YFSETQ. The CDR3 consists of 13 residues. CDR3 in DNA: TGCGCCAGCAGCCTCGGTAACTCCTACGAGCAGTACTTC. This translates into CASSLGNSYEQYF. The full variable domain, its missing parts supplied by reference TRBV5-1 and TRBJ2-7, is KAGVTQTPRYLIKTRGQQVTLSCSPISGHRSVSWYQQTPGQGLQFLFEYFSETQRNKGNFPGRFSGRQFSNSRSEMNVSTLELGDSALYLCASSLGNSYEQYFGPGTRLTVT.

This rearrangement joins TRBV4-1 to TRBJ1-2, with TRBD1 matching 7 bases. The ends lost 4 bases at V and 4 bases at J; junction bases unmatched: 12. CDR3 length: 16 amino acids. In germline, CDR1 is MGHRA, CDR2 YSYEKL. The CDR3: CASSRRGTDLIYGYTF. In DNA form, the CDR3 reads TGCGCCAGCAGCCGAAGGGGGACAGACTTAATCTATGGCTACACCTTC.

The chain uses TRBV14 and TRBJ2-3; D remains ambiguous. The ends were cut back, 2 bases at V and 6 bases at J, with 6 bases in the middle. Germline V CDR1 and CDR2: SGHDN, FVKESK. The CDR3 consists of 12 residues. CDR3 region: CASSQMADTQYF. In DNA, the CDR3 is TGTGCCAGCAGCCAAATGGCCGATACGCAGTATTTT.

The CDR3 is CASRTRGSGNTIYF. CDR3 in DNA: TGTGCCAGCAGGACCAGGGGCTCTGGAAACACCATATATTTT. The rearrangement uses TRBV6-5 and TRBJ1-3, with D maybe TRBD1 (6 bases). V lost 6 bases and J 0 bases, leaving 9 bases between the germline ends. This CDR3 is 14 amino acids long. The V gene's germline CDR1 is MNHEY and CDR2 SVGAGI.

The J gene is TRBJ1-2, the V gene TRBV5-1; 8 nucleotides match TRBD1. CDR3 size: 15 residues. Germline V gene data show CDR1 as SGHRS and CDR2 as YFSETQ. V lost 2 bases to trimming and J lost 7 bases; unmatched junction nucleotides: 10. The CDR3 sequence: CASSFGGQGNGGYTF. The DNA for the CDR3 is TGCGCCAGCAGCTTTGGAGGACAGGGAAATGGTGGCTACACCTTC.

This clone was observed a single time. The chain has TRBV27 and TRBJ2-6, with D unresolved. CDR1 and CDR2 (germline): MNHEY, SMNVEV (reference sequence). The CDR3 spans 13 residues. Trimming pared 4 bases from V and 3 bases from J, leaving 4 bases between. The CDR3 DNA is TGTGCCAGCAGTTACGGTGGGGCCAACGTCCTGACTTTC. This sequence encodes CASSYGGANVLTF. Supplemented by reference TRBV27 and TRBJ2-6, the full variable domain reads EAQVTQNPRYLITVTGKKLTVTCSQNMNHEYMSWYRQDPGLGLRQIYYSMNVEVTDKGDVPEGYKVSRKEKRNFPLILESPSPNQTSLYFCASSYGGANVLTFGAGSRLTVL.

The chain uses TRBV19 and TRBJ2-5; unclear D gene. The V gene's germline CDR1 is LNHDA and CDR2 SQIVND (reference sequence). The CDR3 is made up of 14 amino acids. Trimming took off 5 bases at V and 5 bases at J, with 15 bases between the two ends. The CDR3 nucleotides are TGTGCCAGTAGTGGCACCACAAGTCAGGAGACCCAGTACTTC. Amino acids: CASSGTTSQETQYF.

This sequence joins TRBV5-1 and TRBJ1-6, with D perhaps TRBD1 (5 bases). CDR3 size: 15 residues. Germline CDR1 is SGHRS and CDR2 is YFSETQ. The V gene lost 3 bases and the J gene lost 7 bases, with 14 bases spanning the gap. CDR3 DNA: TGCGCCAGCAGCTCGGAGGGACGGGAAAATTCACCCCTCCACTTT. Residues: CASSSEGRENSPLHF.

The CDR3 loop is CSVLQGTNYGYTF. The CDR3 DNA follows: TGCAGCGTACTACAGGGGACTAACTATGGCTACACCTTC. The chain employs TRBV29-1 and TRBJ1-2; the match to TRBD1 covers 7 bases. The CDR3 totals 13 residues. Germline-derived CDR1 and CDR2 are SQVTM and ANQGSEA. Germline trimming cut 6 bases from V and 0 bases from J; bases unmatched to any gene: 4.

The CDR3 loop is CASSPPFQGHRQYF. The DNA for the CDR3 is TGTGCCAGCAGCCCTCCTTTCCAGGGACACCGCCAGTATTTT. V usage is TRBV7-9 and J usage is TRBJ2-3; D may be TRBD1 (6 bases). CDR1 SEHNR and CDR2 FQNEAQ come from the germline V gene (reference sequence). With 5 bases removed from V and 12 bases from J, the gap between germline ends came to 21 bases. This CDR3 has 14 residues.